The clone carrying this T cell receptor (beta chain) was detected ten times or more. Its target is unknown. These data come from a study of read filtering for tumor transcriptome and immune sequencing. From approximately 400 ng of RNA, a library with molecular barcoded alpha/delta and beta/gamma adaptors was made. TCRdb redid the calling of the reads with MiXCR, one entry per CDR3 protein. Among about 40,000 distinct CDR3 sequences, roughly an eighth were seen once, and the ten largest hold 25% to 35%. V shed 0 bases and J shed 0 bases, with 13 bases lying between them. This CDR3 contains 17 residues. Germline assignment: CDR1 SGHDN and CDR2 FVKESK. Points from the study as a whole: IR-seq captured clonotypes deeper and more reliably than RNA-seq. Sorted CD138-negative bone marrow cells were not purified T cells.

This rearrangement joins TRBV14 to TRBJ2-3; D remains unclear. The origin of this receptor is a donor aged 40 or older with multiple myeloma. The sample consisted of a population of CD138-negative cells sorted from bone marrow. The CDR3 loop is CASSQELGVYSTDTQYF. The CDR3 DNA reads TGTGCCAGCAGCCAAGAATTAGGAGTTTACAGCACAGATACGCAGTATTTT.